The 4 T cell receptor beta chains below were found in one sample sequenced in a study of preoperative IRX-2 immunotherapy in early breast cancer. TCRdb's copy holds only in-frame clones and misses some; the assay was immunoSEQ multiplex PCR. The table shows 40,000 or so clones, with about 95% occurring only once. Noted treatment: preoperative locoregional IRX-2 cytokine immunotherapy. This material consisted of tumor tissue, taken after IRX-2 immunotherapy. These receptors were obtained from a human donor with breast cancer.

The chain is built from TRBV4-2 and TRBJ2-2; no reliable D call. Between the trimmed V and J ends, which lost 1 base and 2 bases, there was a span of 8 bases. The CDR3 totals 15 residues. The germline V gene has CDR1 LGHNA and CDR2 YNFKEQ. CDR3 protein: CASSQAERNTGELFF. DNA of the CDR3: TGTGCCAGCAGCCAAGCGGAGCGTAACACCGGGGAGCTGTTTTTT.

The chain uses TRBV5-1 and TRBJ1-1, with 10 bases fitting TRBD1. The CDR3 contains 14 residues. Per germline, CDR1 SGHRS and CDR2 YFSETQ. V shed 4 bases, J shed 13 bases, and the junction held 13 bases outside the gene matches. The CDR3 bases are TGCGCCAGCAGCAAACCCCTATCCGGGACAGGGGTTTTCTTT. This sequence encodes CASSKPLSGTGVFF.

This chain joins TRBV7-2 and TRBJ1-6; D ambiguous. This CDR3 has 15 amino acids. The V end lost 3 bases, the J end lost 2 bases, and 8 bases lay between the germline ends. CDR1 is SGHTA and CDR2 is FQGNSA in the germline V gene. In nucleotides, the CDR3 is TGTGCCAGCAGCTTCGAGGGAACCTATAATTCACCCCTCCACTTT. It encodes CASSFEGTYNSPLHF.

V and J are TRBV6-1 and TRBJ2-1; 8 bases match TRBD2. The V gene's germline CDR1 is MNHNS and CDR2 SASEGT. After removal of 8 bases from V and 0 bases from J, the junction contained 6 bases not matched to a gene. The CDR3 runs to 15 residues. Here the CDR3 reads CASPSGSGSYNEQFF. In DNA, the CDR3 is TGTGCCAGCCCGAGCGGGAGCGGCTCCTACAATGAGCAGTTCTTC.